The T cell receptor (beta chain) under discussion was sequenced for a study of regulatory T cells in long-lasting Graves disease. This clonotype was seen ten or more times. Time point indicated: newly diagnosed GD, antithyroid drugs for less than 3 months. Isolated PBMC RNA provided the starting material for the TCR library. Collection of peripheral blood (about 10 milliliters) was done using EDTA tubes. The CDR3 runs to 17 residues. Germline-derived CDR1 and CDR2 are MGHRA and YSYEKL. Trimming cost V 0 bases and J 6 bases; bases outside gene matches: 10. In building TCR beta libraries, iRepertoire HTBI primers were used together with Arm-PCR of CDR3 regions. From the multiplex PCR reads, TCRdb called clonotypes with MiXCR, one entry per CDR3 protein. The top ten clones hold approximately 11% of a sample with some 410,000 distinct CDR3 sequences, 16% of them seen once. These sequences were also reported in another study, on T cells in Graves' hyperthyroidism and ophthalmopathy.

Specimen: peripheral blood mononuclear cells (PBMCs), collected at new diagnosis, from a patient treated with antithyroid drugs. The TCR was taken from a woman in her twenties or thirties with Graves disease. The rearrangement uses TRBV4-1 and TRBJ2-3, with 9 bases lining up with TRBD2. CDR3 residues: CASSQEGAGGPVDTQYF. The CDR3 DNA sequence: TGCGCCAGCAGCCAAGAGGGGGCGGGAGGGCCTGTGGATACGCAGTATTTT.